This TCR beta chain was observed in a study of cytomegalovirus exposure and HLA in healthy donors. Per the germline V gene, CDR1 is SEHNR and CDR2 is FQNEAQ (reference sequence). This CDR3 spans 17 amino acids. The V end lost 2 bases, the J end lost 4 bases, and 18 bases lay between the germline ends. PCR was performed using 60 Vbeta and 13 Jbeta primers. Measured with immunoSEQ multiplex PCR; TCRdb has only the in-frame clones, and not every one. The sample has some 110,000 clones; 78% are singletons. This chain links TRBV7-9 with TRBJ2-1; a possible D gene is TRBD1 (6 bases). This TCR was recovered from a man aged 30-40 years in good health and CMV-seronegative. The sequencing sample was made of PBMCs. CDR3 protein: CASSLTGTGKPYNEQFF. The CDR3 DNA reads TGTGCCAGCAGCTTAACGGGAACAGGGAAGCCGTACAATGAGCAGTTCTTC.